The 29 T cell receptor beta chains reported below all come from one sample, sequenced in a study of blood T cell repertoires in COVID-19. Using immunoSEQ multiplex PCR, the repertoire was profiled, and TCRdb retains in-frame clones only, with some absent. The sample shows about 400,000 clones, around 87% of them seen only once. Sequenced: PBMCs or T cells enriched from blood (not recorded which). Receptors were obtained from a man aged 40-50 years in a cohort exposed to, infected with or recovered from COVID-19 (not recorded which).

This clone occurred a few times. This rearrangement joins TRBV28 to TRBJ2-2, with D perhaps TRBD2 (6 bases). Trimming stripped 8 bases from V and 4 bases from J, with 11 bases between. CDR1 and CDR2 (germline): MDHEN, SYDVKM. The CDR3 contains 13 residues. The CDR3 sequence is CASGLASTGELFF. CDR3 in DNA: TGTGCCAGCGGTCTAGCGAGCACCGGGGAGCTGTTTTTT. The full variable domain, in which reference TRBV28 and TRBJ2-2 provide the parts outside the CDR3, is DVKVTQSSRYLVKRTGEKVFLECVQDMDHENMFWYRQDPGLGLRLIYFSYDVKMKEKGDIPEGYSVSREKKERFSLILESASTNQTSMYLCASGLASTGELFFGEGSRLTVL.

This chain joins TRBV6-5 and TRBJ1-3, with TRBD1 matching over 9 bases. The CDR3 length is 15 residues. The junction had 3 bases not matched to a gene; V was cut back by 2 bases and J by 4 bases. CDR1 is MNHEY and CDR2 is SVGAGI in the germline V gene. The CDR3 nucleotides read TGTGCCAGCAGTTACCCGGGACAGGGAGGAAACACCATATATTTT. This encodes CASSYPGQGGNTIYF.

The V and J genes are TRBV30 and TRBJ1-2, with a weak D call TRBD1 (6 bases). Deletions cut 5 bases from V and 8 bases from J, with 15 bases between. This CDR3 is built from 12 residues. CDR1 and CDR2 from the germline V gene are GTSNPN and SVGIG (reference sequence). CDR3 region: CAWGSGTLGYTF. The CDR3 nucleotides read TGTGCCTGGGGATCCGGGACACTAGGCTACACCTTC.

V usage is TRBV5-1 and J usage is TRBJ1-1, with TRBD1 identical over 12 bases. CDR1 and CDR2 from the germline V gene are SGHRS and YFSETQ. Germline trimming cut 3 bases from V and 7 bases from J; bases unmatched to any gene: 10. The CDR3 runs 16 residues. The CDR3 DNA follows: TGCGCCAGCAGCTCCGGGACAGGGGGCTGGGAAGGTGAAGCTTTCTTT. Protein: CASSSGTGGWEGEAFF.

This chain connects TRBV28 to TRBJ1-2, with D tentatively TRBD1 (6 bases). The V end was cut by 4 bases, the J end by 4 bases, with 16 bases between. Germline CDR1 MDHEN, CDR2 SYDVKM. The CDR3 length is 15 residues. CDR3 protein: CASSSSDSFVYGYTF. The CDR3, as DNA: TGTGCCAGCAGTTCCTCGGACAGTTTTGTCTATGGCTACACCTTC.

The gene calls are TRBV6-5 and TRBJ1-1; 7 bases are a match to TRBD1. V shed 6 bases, J shed 0 bases, and the junction held 7 bases outside the gene matches. The CDR3 extends over 15 amino acids. Germline lookup yields CDR1 MNHEY and CDR2 SVGAGI. In DNA, the CDR3 is TGTGCCAGCAGAAGGACAGGTATTATGAACACTGAAGCTTTCTTT. Translation gives CASRRTGIMNTEAFF.

This chain connects TRBV28 to TRBJ1-2; 8 positions match TRBD1. Germline loops: CDR1 MDHEN, CDR2 SYDVKM. J lost 0 bases, V lost 8 bases, and 8 bases had no gene match. This CDR3 spans 15 amino acids. The CDR3 DNA reads TGTGCCAGCGGTACAGGGGGTTTGGCTAACTATGGCTACACCTTC. Translated, it gives CASGTGGLANYGYTF.

The chain is built from TRBV5-1 and TRBJ2-1; 9 bases map to TRBD2. Losses at the gene ends were 0 bases for V and 5 bases for J; bases not matched to a gene: 9. The CDR3 totals 17 residues. In germline, CDR1 is SGHRS, CDR2 YFSETQ. CDR3 coding DNA: TGCGCCAGCAGCTTGGGCGCGAGCGGGAGGACCCACAATGAGCAGTTCTTC. Protein: CASSLGASGRTHNEQFF.

CDR3 in amino acids: CASTDEGTGELFF. CDR3 nucleotides: TGTGCCAGCACCGACGAGGGCACCGGGGAGCTGTTTTTT. The rearrangement links TRBV6-6 to TRBJ2-2; D might be TRBD2 (5 bases). This CDR3 contains 13 residues. V was pared by 7 bases and J by 4 bases, with 10 bases between. Germline CDR1 reads MNHNY; CDR2 reads SVGAGI (reference sequence).

The sample holds a few counts of this clone. V is TRBV3-1 (or the pseudogene TRBV3-2) and J is TRBJ2-7, with TRBD1 as a possible D gene (5 bases). There are 12 residues in the CDR3. V dropped 3 bases and J dropped 3 bases, with 6 bases sitting between them. Germline lookup yields CDR1 LGHDT and CDR2 YNNKEL (reference sequence). The CDR3 nucleotides read TGTGCCAGCAGCCATGGACACTACGAGCAGTACTTC. Amino acid sequence: CASSHGHYEQYF.

This clone was found once. The chain recombines TRBV19 with TRBJ2-5; 12 bases agree with TRBD2. Germline assignment: CDR1 LNHDA and CDR2 SQIVND (reference sequence). V dropped 7 bases and J dropped 7; count of bases not matched to a gene: 7. This CDR3 has 14 residues. The CDR3 sequence is CASTPTSGSTTQYF. CDR3 sequence (DNA): TGTGCCAGTACCCCGACTAGCGGGAGCACGACCCAGTACTTC.

This sequence joins TRBV6-5 and TRBJ1-4; TRBD1 might be the D (6 bases). CDR1 and CDR2 from the germline V gene are MNHEY and SVGAGI. V lost 8 bases to trimming and J lost 7 bases, with 17 bases between them. The CDR3 is made up of 14 amino acids. The CDR3 sequence: CASLPGGAGEKLFF. As DNA, the CDR3 is TGTGCCAGCCTACCGGGGGGGGCTGGTGAAAAACTGTTTTTT.

The rearrangement uses TRBV6-4 and TRBJ2-1, with 11 bases aligning to TRBD2. The germline V gene has CDR1 MRHNA and CDR2 SNTAGT. Trimming cost V 3 bases and J 6 bases; bases outside gene matches: 4. This CDR3 is built from 15 residues. CDR3 DNA sequence: TGTGCCAGCAGTGAACTAGCGGGAGATCGCAATGAGCAGTTCTTC. It encodes CASSELAGDRNEQFF.

This chain connects TRBV7-8 to TRBJ2-5, with 8 bases identical to TRBD1. Per germline, CDR1 SGHVS and CDR2 FQNEAQ. The CDR3 extends over 16 amino acids. V shed 2 bases and J 3 bases; nucleotides not matched to a gene: 8. DNA for the CDR3: TGTGCCAGCAGCTTATACGTCCCAGGGGGCAAAGAGACCCAGTACTTC. Amino acids: CASSLYVPGGKETQYF.

This sequence joins TRBV9 and TRBJ2-5; 7 bases are shared with TRBD2. Germline trimming cut 1 base from V and 1 base from J; bases unmatched to any gene: 1. Germline CDR1 is SGDLS and CDR2 is YYNGEE. The CDR3 covers 14 residues. CDR3: CASSVWGGQETQYF. CDR3 nucleotide sequence: TGTGCCAGCAGCGTATGGGGGGGCCAAGAGACCCAGTACTTC.

J is TRBJ1-1 and V is TRBV7-9, with a possible D match to TRBD1 (6 bases). The CDR3 contains 12 residues. Germline loops: CDR1 SEHNR, CDR2 FQNEAQ (reference sequence). V dropped 11 bases and J dropped 4 bases, with 14 bases sitting between them. CDR3 sequence: CAHEAGATEAFF. The CDR3 bases are TGTGCCCACGAGGCAGGGGCCACTGAAGCTTTCTTT.

The rearrangement joins TRBV24-1 to TRBJ2-3; D gene uncertain. Trimming cost V 5 bases and J 2 bases, with 7 bases left between them. Looked up from germline, CDR1 is KGHDR and CDR2 is SFDVKD. The CDR3 length is 13 residues. CDR3 region: CATSASVTDTQYF. The CDR3 DNA reads as TGTGCCACCAGTGCCAGTGTCACAGATACGCAGTATTTT.

The chain joins TRBV2 to TRBJ2-2, with 8 bases aligning to TRBD2. V shed 2 bases, J shed 6 bases, and the junction held 5 bases outside the gene matches. The length of the CDR3 is 15 residues. CDR1 and CDR2 from the germline V gene are SNHLY and FYNNEI. As DNA, the CDR3 is TGTGCCAGCAGTGAACTAGCGGGTCTCGCCGGGGAGCTGTTTTTT. This translates into CASSELAGLAGELFF.

This clone was found a few times. This chain uses TRBV2 with TRBJ1-5; 8 bases line up with TRBD1. Germline-derived CDR1 and CDR2 are SNHLY and FYNNEI. V lost 7 bases and J lost 5; bases outside the gene matches: 4. CDR3 length: 13 residues. The CDR3 reads CASNRGADQPQHF. The CDR3 coding sequence is TGTGCCAGCAACAGGGGGGCGGATCAGCCCCAGCATTTT.

The chain combines TRBV11-2 with TRBJ2-1; 7 positions agree with TRBD2. J gave up 6 bases and V 1 base, and 0 bases lay outside the gene matches. The CDR3 sequence is 13 residues long. CDR1 SGHAT and CDR2 FQNNGV come from the germline V gene. The CDR3 here is CASSLAGGNEQFF. The CDR3 DNA is TGTGCCAGCAGCTTAGCGGGAGGCAATGAGCAGTTCTTC.

The chain has TRBV28 and TRBJ2-3; 8 bases agree with TRBD1. This CDR3 has 17 residues. The V segment lost 2 bases and the J segment 6 bases; nucleotides outside the gene matches: 13. Germline CDR1 reads MDHEN; CDR2 reads SYDVKM. The CDR3 loop is CASSLPQITGGRDTQYF. CDR3 coding DNA: TGTGCCAGCAGTTTACCCCAGATAACAGGGGGGAGGGATACGCAGTATTTT.

The chain recombines TRBV18 with TRBJ2-7; tentative D call: TRBD1 (5 bases). The CDR3 is 13 residues long. V lost 3 bases, J lost 4 bases, and 10 bases lay in between. CDR1 and CDR2 (germline): KGHSH, LQKENI. CDR3 DNA: TGTGCCAGCTCACCGGACAACTTTTACGAGCAGTACTTC. It specifies CASSPDNFYEQYF.

This chain links TRBV5-1 with TRBJ1-4; D is ambiguous. Germline assignment: CDR1 SGHRS and CDR2 YFSETQ. The CDR3 consists of 15 residues. V shed 6 bases and J shed 8 bases, with 20 bases lying between them. The DNA for the CDR3 is TGCGCCAGCAAACTAGCAGGCTCAAGGAGCGAAAAACTGTTTTTT. It specifies CASKLAGSRSEKLFF.

V and J are TRBV3-1 (or the pseudogene TRBV3-2) and TRBJ1-1, with TRBD1 matching 10 bases. The J segment lost 5 bases and the V segment lost 4 bases, leaving 10 bases of the junction unmatched. Germline-derived CDR1 and CDR2 are LGHDT and YNNKEL (reference sequence). This CDR3 comprises 16 residues. The DNA of the CDR3 is TGTGCCAGCAGCCCGCGACGGGACAGGGGACGAACTGAAGCTTTCTTT. Amino acids: CASSPRRDRGRTEAFF.

In its sample, this clone was seen once. The chain employs TRBV10-1 and TRBJ2-1; weak D call: TRBD1 (5 bases). CDR1 WNHNN and CDR2 SYGVQD come from the germline V gene (reference sequence). CDR3 length: 12 amino acids. Trimming pared 6 bases from V and 4 bases from J, leaving 7 bases between. The CDR3 DNA sequence: TGCGCCAGCAGCGACAGTTACAATGAGCAGTTCTTC. It translates to CASSDSYNEQFF.

This chain uses TRBV7-2 with TRBJ1-1; D gene ambiguous. The V gene lost 5 bases and the J gene lost 1 base, with 11 bases spanning the gap. The CDR3 consists of 14 residues. Germline CDR1 SGHTA, CDR2 FQGNSA. Here the CDR3 reads CASSPSRRNTEAFF. CDR3 bases: TGTGCCAGCAGCCCTTCCAGGCGGAACACTGAAGCTTTCTTT.

The chain recombines TRBV11-2 with TRBJ1-3; D unresolved. Trimming took off 2 bases at V and 2 bases at J, with 4 bases between the two ends. CDR1 and CDR2 (germline): SGHAT, FQNNGV. This CDR3 spans 13 amino acids. For the CDR3, the DNA is TGTGCCAGCAGCTTATTAACTGGAAACACCATATATTTT. Translating it yields CASSLLTGNTIYF.

The CDR3 DNA is TGTGCCACTTCGACAGGGGGAATGAACGAGCAGTACTTC. It encodes CATSTGGMNEQYF. J is TRBJ2-7 and V is TRBV7-9; TRBD1 matches 9 bases. The germline V gene encodes CDR1 SEHNR and CDR2 FQNEAQ (reference sequence). V lost 10 bases, J lost 5 bases, and 9 bases stayed unmatched. The CDR3 totals 13 residues.

The rearrangement joins TRBV4-2 to TRBJ2-7; 7 nucleotides line up with TRBD2. The CDR3 is 16 amino acids. With V trimmed by 2 bases and J by 1 base, 8 bases remained unmatched. CDR1 is LGHNA, CDR2 YNFKEQ, per germline. This chain's CDR3 is CASSQTSGAKSYEQYF. The CDR3 DNA reads as TGTGCCAGCAGCCAAACGAGCGGGGCGAAGTCCTACGAGCAGTACTTC.